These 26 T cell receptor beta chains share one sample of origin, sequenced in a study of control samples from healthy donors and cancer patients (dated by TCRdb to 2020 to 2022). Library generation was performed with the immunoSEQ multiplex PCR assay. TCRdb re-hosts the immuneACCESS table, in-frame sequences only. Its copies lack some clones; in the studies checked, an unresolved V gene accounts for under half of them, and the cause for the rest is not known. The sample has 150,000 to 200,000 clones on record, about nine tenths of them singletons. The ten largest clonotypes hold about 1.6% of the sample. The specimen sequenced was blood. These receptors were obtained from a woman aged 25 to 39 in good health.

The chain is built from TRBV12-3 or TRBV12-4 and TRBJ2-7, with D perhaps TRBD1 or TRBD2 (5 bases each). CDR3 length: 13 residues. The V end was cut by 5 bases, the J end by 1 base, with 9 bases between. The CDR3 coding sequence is TGTGCCAGCAGTGGGACGGAATCCTACGAGCAGTACTTC. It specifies CASSGTESYEQYF.

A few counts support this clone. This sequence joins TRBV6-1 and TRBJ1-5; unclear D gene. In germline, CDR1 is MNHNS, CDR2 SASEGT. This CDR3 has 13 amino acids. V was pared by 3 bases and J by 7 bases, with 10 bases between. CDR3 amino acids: CASSEGRRQPQHF. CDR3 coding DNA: TGTGCCAGCAGTGAGGGAAGGAGGCAGCCCCAGCATTTT.

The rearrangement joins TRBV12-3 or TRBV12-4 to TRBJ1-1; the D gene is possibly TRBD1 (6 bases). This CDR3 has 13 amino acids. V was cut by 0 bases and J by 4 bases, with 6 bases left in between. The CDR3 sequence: CASSLARGTEAFF. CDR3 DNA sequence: TGTGCCAGCAGTTTAGCCAGGGGCACTGAAGCTTTCTTT.

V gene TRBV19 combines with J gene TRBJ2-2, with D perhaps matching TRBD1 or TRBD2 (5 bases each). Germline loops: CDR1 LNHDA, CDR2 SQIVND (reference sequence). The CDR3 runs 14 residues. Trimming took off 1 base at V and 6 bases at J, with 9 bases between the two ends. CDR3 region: CASSIGGGAGELFF. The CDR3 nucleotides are TGTGCCAGTAGTATAGGTGGGGGTGCCGGGGAGCTGTTTTTT. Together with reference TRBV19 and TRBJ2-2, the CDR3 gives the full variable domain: DGGITQSPKYLFRKEGQNVTLSCEQNLNHDAMYWYRQDPGQGLRLIYYSQIVNDFQKGDIAEGYSVSREKKESFPLTVTSAQKNPTAFYLCASSIGGGAGELFFGEGSRLTVL.

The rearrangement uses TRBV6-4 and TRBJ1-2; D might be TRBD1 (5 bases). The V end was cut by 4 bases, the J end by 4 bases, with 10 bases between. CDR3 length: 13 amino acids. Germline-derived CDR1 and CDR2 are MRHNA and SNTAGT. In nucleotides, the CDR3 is TGTGCCAGCAGTGCAGGGTCAGCCTATGGCTACACCTTC. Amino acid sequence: CASSAGSAYGYTF.

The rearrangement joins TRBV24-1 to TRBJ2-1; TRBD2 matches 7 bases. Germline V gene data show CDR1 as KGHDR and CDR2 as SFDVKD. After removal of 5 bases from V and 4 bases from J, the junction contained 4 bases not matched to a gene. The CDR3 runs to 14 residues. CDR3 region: CATSGDYSYNEQFF. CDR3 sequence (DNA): TGTGCCACCAGTGGGGACTACTCGTACAATGAGCAGTTCTTC.

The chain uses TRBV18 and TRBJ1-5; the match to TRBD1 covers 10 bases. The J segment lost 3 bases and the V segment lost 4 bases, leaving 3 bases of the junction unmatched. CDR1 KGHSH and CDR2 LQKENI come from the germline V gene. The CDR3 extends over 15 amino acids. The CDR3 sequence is CASSLGTGDNQPQHF. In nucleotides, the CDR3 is TGTGCCAGCTCACTCGGGACAGGGGACAATCAGCCCCAGCATTTT.

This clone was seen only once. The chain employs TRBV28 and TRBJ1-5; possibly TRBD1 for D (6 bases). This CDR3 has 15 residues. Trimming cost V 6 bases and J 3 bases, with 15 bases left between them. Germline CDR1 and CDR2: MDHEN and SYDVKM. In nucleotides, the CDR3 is TGTGCCAGCAGCCCTCCTACAGGGACCAATCAGCCCCAGCATTTT. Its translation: CASSPPTGTNQPQHF.

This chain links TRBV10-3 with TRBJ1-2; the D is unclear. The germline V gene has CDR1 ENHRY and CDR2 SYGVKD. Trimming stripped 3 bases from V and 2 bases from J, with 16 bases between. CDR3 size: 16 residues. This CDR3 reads CAISDDGGGPNYGYTF. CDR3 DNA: TGTGCCATCAGTGATGACGGCGGCGGGCCGAACTATGGCTACACCTTC.

DNA for the CDR3: TGTGCCAGCAGCCCTGGGGGGGGCGAGACCCAGTACTTC. It is translated as CASSPGGGETQYF. This chain connects TRBV9 to TRBJ2-5; tentatively, D is TRBD2 (7 bases). The CDR3 runs 13 residues. Trimming took 4 bases from V and 5 from J, leaving 12 bases between them. CDR1 and CDR2 from the germline V gene are SGDLS and YYNGEE.

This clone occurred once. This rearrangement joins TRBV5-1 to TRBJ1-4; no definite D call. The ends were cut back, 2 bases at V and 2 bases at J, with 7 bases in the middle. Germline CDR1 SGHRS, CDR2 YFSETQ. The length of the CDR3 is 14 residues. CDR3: CASSFGGTNEKLFF. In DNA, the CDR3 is TGCGCCAGCAGCTTTGGAGGGACTAATGAAAAACTGTTTTTT.

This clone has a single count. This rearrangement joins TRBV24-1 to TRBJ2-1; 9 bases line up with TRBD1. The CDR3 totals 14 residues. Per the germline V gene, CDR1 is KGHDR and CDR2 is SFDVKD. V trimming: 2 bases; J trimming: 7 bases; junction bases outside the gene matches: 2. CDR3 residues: CATSDWTGENEQFF. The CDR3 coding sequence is TGTGCCACCAGTGATTGGACAGGGGAGAATGAGCAGTTCTTC.

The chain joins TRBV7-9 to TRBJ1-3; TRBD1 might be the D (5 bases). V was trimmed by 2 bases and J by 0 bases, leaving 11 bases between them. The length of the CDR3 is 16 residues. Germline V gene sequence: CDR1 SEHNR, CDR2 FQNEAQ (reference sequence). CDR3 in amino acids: CASSLQGRSSGNTIYF. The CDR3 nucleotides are TGTGCCAGCAGCTTACAGGGTAGGAGCTCTGGAAACACCATATATTTT.

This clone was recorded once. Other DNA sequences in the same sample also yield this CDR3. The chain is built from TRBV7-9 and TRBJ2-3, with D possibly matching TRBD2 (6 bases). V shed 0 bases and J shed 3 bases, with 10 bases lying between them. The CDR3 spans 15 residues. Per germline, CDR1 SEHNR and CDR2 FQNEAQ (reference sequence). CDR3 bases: TGTGCCAGCAGCTTAGCTAGCGGTGGGACAGATACGCAGTATTTT. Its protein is CASSLASGGTDTQYF.

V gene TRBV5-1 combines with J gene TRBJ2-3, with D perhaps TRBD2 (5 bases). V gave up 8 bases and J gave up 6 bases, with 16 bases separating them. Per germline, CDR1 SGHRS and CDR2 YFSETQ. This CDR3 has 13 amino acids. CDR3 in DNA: TGCGCCAGTAACAGCGGTTCGGAGGATACGCAGTATTTT. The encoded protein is CASNSGSEDTQYF.

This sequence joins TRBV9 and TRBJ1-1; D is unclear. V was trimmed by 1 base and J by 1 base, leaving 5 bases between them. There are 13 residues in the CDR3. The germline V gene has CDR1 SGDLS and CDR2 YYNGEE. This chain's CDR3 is CASSVRGNTEAFF. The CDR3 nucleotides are TGTGCCAGCAGCGTACGAGGGAACACTGAAGCTTTCTTT.

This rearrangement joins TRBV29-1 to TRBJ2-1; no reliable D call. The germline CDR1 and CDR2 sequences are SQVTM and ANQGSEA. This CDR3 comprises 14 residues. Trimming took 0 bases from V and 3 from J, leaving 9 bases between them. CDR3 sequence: CSVEDRSVYNEQFF. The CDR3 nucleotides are TGCAGCGTTGAAGATAGAAGCGTCTACAATGAGCAGTTCTTC.

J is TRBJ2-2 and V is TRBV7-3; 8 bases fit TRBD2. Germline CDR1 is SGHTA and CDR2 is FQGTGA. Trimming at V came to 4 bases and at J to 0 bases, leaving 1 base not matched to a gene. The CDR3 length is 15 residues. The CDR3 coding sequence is TGTGCCAGCAGCTCCGGGGGGGCGAACACCGGGGAGCTGTTTTTT. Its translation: CASSSGGANTGELFF.

The CDR3 reads CASSQDLGNTEAFF. CDR3 DNA: TGCGCCAGCAGCCAAGATCTGGGGAACACTGAAGCTTTCTTT. V usage is TRBV4-3 and J usage is TRBJ1-1, with D unresolved. The CDR3 loop spans 14 amino acids. V was shortened by 0 bases and J by 1 base, with 6 bases between the two germline ends. In germline, CDR1 is LGHNA, CDR2 YSLEER.

CDR3 protein: CASSVGLAGGPFNEQFF. CDR3 DNA: TGTGCCAGCAGCGTAGGCCTAGCGGGAGGGCCTTTCAATGAGCAGTTCTTC. The chain is built from TRBV9 and TRBJ2-1, with TRBD2 matching 12 bases. Germline V gene sequence: CDR1 SGDLS, CDR2 YYNGEE. The CDR3 is 17 amino acids. Trimming removed 0 bases from V and 6 bases from J; junction bases left unmatched: 7.

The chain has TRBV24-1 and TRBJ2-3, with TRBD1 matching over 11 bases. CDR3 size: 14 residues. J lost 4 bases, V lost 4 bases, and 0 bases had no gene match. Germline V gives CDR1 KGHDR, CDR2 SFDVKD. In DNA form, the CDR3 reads TGTGCCACCAGTGAGGGACAGGGGGCAGATACGCAGTATTTT. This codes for CATSEGQGADTQYF.

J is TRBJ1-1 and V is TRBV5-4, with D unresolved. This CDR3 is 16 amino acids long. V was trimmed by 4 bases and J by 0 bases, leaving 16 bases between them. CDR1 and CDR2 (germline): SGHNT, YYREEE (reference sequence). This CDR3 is CASSPGVAFVNTEAFF. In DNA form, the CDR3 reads TGTGCCAGCAGCCCTGGGGTTGCCTTCGTGAACACTGAAGCTTTCTTT.

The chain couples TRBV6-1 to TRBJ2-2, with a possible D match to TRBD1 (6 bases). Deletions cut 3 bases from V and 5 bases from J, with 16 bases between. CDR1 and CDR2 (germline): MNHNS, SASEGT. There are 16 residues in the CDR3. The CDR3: CASSDLQGGGTGELFF. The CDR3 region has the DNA TGTGCCAGCAGTGACTTACAGGGTGGGGGAACCGGGGAGCTGTTTTTT.

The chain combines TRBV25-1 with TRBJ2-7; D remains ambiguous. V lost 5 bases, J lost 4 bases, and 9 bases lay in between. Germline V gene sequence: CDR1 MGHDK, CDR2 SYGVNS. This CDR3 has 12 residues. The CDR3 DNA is TGTGCCAGCAGTCTCGGACGGTACGAGCAGTACTTC. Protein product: CASSLGRYEQYF.

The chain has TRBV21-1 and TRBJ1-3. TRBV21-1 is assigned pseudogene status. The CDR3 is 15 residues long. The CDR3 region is CTSIVGPSSGNTIYF. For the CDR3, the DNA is TGTACCAGCATAGTGGGTCCCAGCTCTGGAAACACCATATATTTT.

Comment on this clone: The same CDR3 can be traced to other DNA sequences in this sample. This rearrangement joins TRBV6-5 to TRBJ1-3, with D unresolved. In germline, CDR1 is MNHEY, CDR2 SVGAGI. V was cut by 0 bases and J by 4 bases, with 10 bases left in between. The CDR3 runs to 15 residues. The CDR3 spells CASSYSPGSGNTIYF. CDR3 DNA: TGTGCCAGCAGTTACTCCCCGGGTTCGGGAAACACCATATATTTT.